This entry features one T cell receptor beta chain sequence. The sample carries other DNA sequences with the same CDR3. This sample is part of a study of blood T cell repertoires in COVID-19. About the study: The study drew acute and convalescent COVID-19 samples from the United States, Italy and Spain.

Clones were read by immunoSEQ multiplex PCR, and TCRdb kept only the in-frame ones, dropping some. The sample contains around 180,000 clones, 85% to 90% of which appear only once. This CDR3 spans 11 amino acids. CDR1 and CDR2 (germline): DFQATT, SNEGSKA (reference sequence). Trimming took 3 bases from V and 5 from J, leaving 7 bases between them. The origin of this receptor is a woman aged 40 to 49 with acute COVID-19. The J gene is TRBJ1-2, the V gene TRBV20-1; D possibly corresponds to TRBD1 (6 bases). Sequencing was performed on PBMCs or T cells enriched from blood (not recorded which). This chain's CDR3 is CSASRGYGYTF. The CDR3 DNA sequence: TGCAGTGCTAGCAGGGGATATGGCTACACCTTC.